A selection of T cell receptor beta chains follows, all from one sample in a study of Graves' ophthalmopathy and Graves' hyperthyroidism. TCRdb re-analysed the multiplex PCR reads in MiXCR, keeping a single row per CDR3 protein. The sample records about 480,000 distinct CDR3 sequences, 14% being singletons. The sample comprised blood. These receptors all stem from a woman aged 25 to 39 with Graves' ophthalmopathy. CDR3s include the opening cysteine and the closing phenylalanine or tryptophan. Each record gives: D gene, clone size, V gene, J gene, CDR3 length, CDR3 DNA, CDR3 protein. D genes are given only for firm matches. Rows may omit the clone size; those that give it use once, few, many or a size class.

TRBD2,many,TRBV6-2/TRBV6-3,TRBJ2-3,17,TGTGCCAGCAGTTACTCAGCGGGCGGGAGTGGTACAGATACGCAGTATTTT,CASSYSAGGSGTDTQYF
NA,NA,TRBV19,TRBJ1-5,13,TGTGCCAGTAGTATTCAGGGACGGCAGCCCCAGCATTTT,CASSIQGRQPQHF
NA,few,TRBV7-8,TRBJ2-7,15,TGTGCCAGCAGCTTAGAGAGGGCCGGCTCCTACGAGCAGTACTTC,CASSLERAGSYEQYF
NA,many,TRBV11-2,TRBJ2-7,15,TGTGCCAGCAGCCAGACGGGACTGCGTTATAACGAGCAGTACTTC,CASSQTGLRYNEQYF
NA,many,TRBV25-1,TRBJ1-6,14,TGTGCCAGCAGTGTGGCAGGACGTAATTCACCCCTCCACTTT,CASSVAGRNSPLHF
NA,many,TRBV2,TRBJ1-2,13,TGTGCCAGCAGTGAATTGGGGGGCTCTGGCTACACCTTC,CASSELGGSGYTF
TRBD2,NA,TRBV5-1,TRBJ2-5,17,TGCGCCAGCAGCTTGGGGCGGGGGACCCTGGACCAAGAGACCCAGTACTTC,CASSLGRGTLDQETQYF
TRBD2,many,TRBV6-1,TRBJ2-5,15,TGTGCCAGCAGGAGCGGCGGGAGTGTTGGAGAGACCCAGTACTTC,CASRSGGSVGETQYF
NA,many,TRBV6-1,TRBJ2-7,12,TGTGCCAGCTTAGACATAACCTACGAGCAGTACTTC,CASLDITYEQYF
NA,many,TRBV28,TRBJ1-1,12,TGTGCCAGCAGCTCCTTCCCGGGCACAGCTTTCTTT,CASSSFPGTAFF